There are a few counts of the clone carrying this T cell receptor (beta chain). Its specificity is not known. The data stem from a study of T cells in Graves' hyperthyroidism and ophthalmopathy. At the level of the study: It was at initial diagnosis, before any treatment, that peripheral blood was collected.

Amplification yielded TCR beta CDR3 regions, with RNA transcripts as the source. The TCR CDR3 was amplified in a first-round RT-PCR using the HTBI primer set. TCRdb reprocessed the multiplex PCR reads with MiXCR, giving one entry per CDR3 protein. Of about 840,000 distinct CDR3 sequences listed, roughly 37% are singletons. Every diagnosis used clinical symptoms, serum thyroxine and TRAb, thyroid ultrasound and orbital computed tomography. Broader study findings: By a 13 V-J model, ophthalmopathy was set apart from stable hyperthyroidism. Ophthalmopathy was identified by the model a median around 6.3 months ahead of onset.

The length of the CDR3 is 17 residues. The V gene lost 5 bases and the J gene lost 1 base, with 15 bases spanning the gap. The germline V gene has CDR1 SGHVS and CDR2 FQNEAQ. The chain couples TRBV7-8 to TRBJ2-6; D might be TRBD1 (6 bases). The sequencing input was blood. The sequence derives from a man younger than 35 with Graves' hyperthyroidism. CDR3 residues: CASSGDRSDSGANVLTF. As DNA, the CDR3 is TGTGCCAGCAGCGGCGACAGGAGTGATTCTGGGGCCAACGTCCTGACTTTC.